This T cell receptor (beta chain) was profiled in a study of blood T cell repertoires in COVID-19. Study-level information: Samples of COVID-19 (acute and convalescent) were obtained from the United States, Italy and Spain. PBMCs, B-cell-depleted T cells, or T cells were the source of the cDNA or gDNA that made up the material.

Germline V gene lookup returns CDR1 GTSNPN and CDR2 SVGIG (reference sequence). The CDR3 has 13 residues. V gave up 2 bases and J gave up 3 bases; unmatched junction bases: 3. Original analysis: The assay estimated nucleated cells by amplifying reference gene primers. Clones were read by immunoSEQ multiplex PCR, and TCRdb kept only the in-frame ones, dropping some. The V and J calls and clone size were taken over from that table, and D and trimming were inferred from the DNA. The sample holds approximately 240,000 clones, around four fifths seen once. The sequenced material came from peripheral blood. The rearrangement joins TRBV30 to TRBJ2-7, with 8 bases identical to TRBD2. The TCR comes from a woman aged 60-75 years who had recovered from COVID-19. The DNA for the CDR3 is TGTGCCTGGAGTCGGGGGGGCAGCTACGAGCAGTACTTC. Translating it yields CAWSRGGSYEQYF.